These 7 T cell receptor beta chains were sequenced from one sample in a study of blood T cell repertoires in COVID-19. The table came from immunoSEQ multiplex PCR; TCRdb's copy has only in-frame clones and leaves some out. The profile shows 300,000 to 450,000 clones, 85% of them singletons. Material: peripheral blood. The receptors derive from a woman aged 18-30 years with acute or convalescent COVID-19.

V and J are TRBV5-4 and TRBJ2-7; weak D call: TRBD2 (6 bases). The CDR3 consists of 15 residues. Between the trimmed V and J ends, which lost 1 base and 7 bases, there was a span of 18 bases. The germline V gene encodes CDR1 SGHNT and CDR2 YYREEE (reference sequence). CDR3: CASSLRRGLKEEQYF. The CDR3 DNA is TGTGCCAGCAGCTTGAGGCGGGGTTTAAAGGAAGAGCAGTACTTC. The whole variable domain, filled in from reference TRBV5-4 and TRBJ2-7, reads ETGVTQSPTHLIKTRGQQVTLRCSSQSGHNTVSWYQQALGQGPQFIFQYYREEENGRGNFPPRFSGLQFPNYSSELNVNALELDDSALYLCASSLRRGLKEEQYFGPGTRLTVT.

This clone was counted between two and nine times. V is TRBV5-8 and J is TRBJ1-1; 7 bases fit TRBD1. This CDR3 spans 14 amino acids. CDR1 and CDR2 from the germline V gene are SGHTS and YDEGEE. J lost 6 bases, V lost 5 bases, and 10 bases had no gene match. CDR3 sequence reads: CASRQTGAAPEAFF. The CDR3 DNA sequence: TGTGCCAGCAGACAAACAGGGGCCGCTCCTGAAGCTTTCTTT. Full variable domain (rest looked up from reference TRBV5-8 and TRBJ1-1): EAGVTQSPTHLIKTRGQQATLRCSPISGHTSVYWYQQALGLGLQFLLWYDEGEERNRGNFPPRFSGRQFPNYSSELNVNALELEDSALYLCASRQTGAAPEAFFGQGTRLTVV.

This sequence joins TRBV6-1 and TRBJ1-3; D unresolved. Germline V gene data show CDR1 as MNHNS and CDR2 as SASEGT. The germline V and J ends were trimmed by 4 bases and 0 bases, with 16 bases remaining between them. The CDR3 extends over 17 amino acids. The CDR3 sequence is CASSGWAVLHSGNTIYF. The DNA of the CDR3 is TGTGCCAGCAGTGGTTGGGCAGTCCTACACTCTGGAAACACCATATATTTT.

J is TRBJ1-2 and V is TRBV4-1, with D maybe TRBD1 (5 bases). The CDR3 is 15 residues long. CDR1 is MGHRA, CDR2 YSYEKL, per germline. The V and J ends lost 0 bases and 3 bases respectively, with 11 bases between them. CDR3 loop: CASSQDQGRDYGYTF. In DNA, the CDR3 is TGCGCCAGCAGCCAAGATCAGGGTAGGGACTATGGCTACACCTTC.

CDR3 coding DNA: TGCGCCAGCAGCTTGGGAACAGGGGGCGAGGAAAAACTGTTTTTT. It is translated as CASSLGTGGEEKLFF. V is TRBV5-1 and J is TRBJ1-4; TRBD1 matches at 9 bases. Per germline, CDR1 SGHRS and CDR2 YFSETQ. The CDR3 extends over 15 amino acids. J lost 8 bases, V lost 0 bases, and 5 bases had no gene match.

This rearrangement joins TRBV28 to TRBJ2-3; 7 bases line up with TRBD2. The CDR3 has 15 residues. The junction had 7 bases not matched to a gene; V was cut back by 5 bases and J by 2 bases. CDR1 and CDR2 (germline): MDHEN, SYDVKM. This chain's CDR3 is CASSLHSGYTDTQYF. CDR3 coding DNA: TGTGCCAGCAGTCTCCATAGCGGGTACACAGATACGCAGTATTTT.

The rearrangement joins TRBV28 to TRBJ1-5, with D perhaps TRBD1 (6 bases). Germline V gene lookup returns CDR1 MDHEN and CDR2 SYDVKM. The CDR3 is 13 amino acids. V was shortened by 6 bases and J by 9 bases, with 15 bases between the two germline ends. The CDR3 reads CASRISGDRPQHF. The DNA of the CDR3 is TGTGCCAGCAGGATTTCAGGGGATCGGCCCCAGCATTTT.